This T cell receptor (beta chain) is from a study of T cells in Graves' hyperthyroidism and ophthalmopathy. Study-wide results and caveats: The model identified upcoming ophthalmopathy a median about 7.1 months ahead of onset.

Germline V CDR1 and CDR2: SQVTM, ANQGSEA. V lost 0 bases to trimming and J lost 0 bases, with 17 bases between them. There are 17 residues in the CDR3. It was RNA transcripts that yielded the amplified TCR beta CDR3 regions. When the TCR CDR3 underwent first-round RT-PCR, the HTBI primer set was used. TCRdb used MiXCR to reprocess the multiplex PCR reads, holding one entry per CDR3 protein. The table includes 400,000 to 550,000 distinct CDR3 sequences, around 24% detected once. This clonotype was counted at least ten times. The target antigen is unknown. The sequence derives from a woman aged 30 to 39 with Graves' ophthalmopathy. The sample taken for sequencing was blood. The V and J genes are TRBV29-1 and TRBJ1-2, with D hard to call. The CDR3 spells CSVEDLVRARTNYGYTF. Here the CDR3 DNA reads TGCAGCGTTGAAGATCTTGTACGGGCCCGCACTAACTATGGCTACACCTTC.